This record concerns one T cell receptor beta chain sequence. The specificity of this receptor is unknown. No clone much larger than this one lies a single base away; base qualities are absent. The data belong to a study of T cell changes during pregnancy in multiple sclerosis (dated by TCRdb to the late 2010s). For context, the study as a whole: The study examined how the T cell repertoire changed over the course of pregnancy in women with multiple sclerosis.

CDR3 length: 17 amino acids, cysteine to phenylalanine. Here the CDR3 DNA is all that survives: 51 bases in frame from base 1. The library was made by the immunoSEQ multiplex PCR assay. TCRdb provides this immuneACCESS table in a form limited to in-frame rearrangements. Some clones are lacking; in checked studies, under half of them reflect an unresolved V gene, and why the rest are absent is not known. Within this sample are about 52,000 clones, with 90% to 95% of them counted one time only. The biggest ten clones account for approximately 0.4% of the sample. The sequence came from a female donor with multiple sclerosis, enrolled in a pregnancy study. The chain uses TRBV21-1 and TRBJ2-2; TRBD1 is the table's D call and was not checked against the DNA. TRBV21-1 represents a pseudogene. This specimen consisted of CD4+ T cells from peripheral blood mononuclear cells, obtained before pregnancy. The DNA sequence is TGTGCCAGCAGCATTCCTTGCGACAGGGGGAACACCGGGGAGCTGTTTTTT. Its product reads: CASSIPCDRGNTGELFF.